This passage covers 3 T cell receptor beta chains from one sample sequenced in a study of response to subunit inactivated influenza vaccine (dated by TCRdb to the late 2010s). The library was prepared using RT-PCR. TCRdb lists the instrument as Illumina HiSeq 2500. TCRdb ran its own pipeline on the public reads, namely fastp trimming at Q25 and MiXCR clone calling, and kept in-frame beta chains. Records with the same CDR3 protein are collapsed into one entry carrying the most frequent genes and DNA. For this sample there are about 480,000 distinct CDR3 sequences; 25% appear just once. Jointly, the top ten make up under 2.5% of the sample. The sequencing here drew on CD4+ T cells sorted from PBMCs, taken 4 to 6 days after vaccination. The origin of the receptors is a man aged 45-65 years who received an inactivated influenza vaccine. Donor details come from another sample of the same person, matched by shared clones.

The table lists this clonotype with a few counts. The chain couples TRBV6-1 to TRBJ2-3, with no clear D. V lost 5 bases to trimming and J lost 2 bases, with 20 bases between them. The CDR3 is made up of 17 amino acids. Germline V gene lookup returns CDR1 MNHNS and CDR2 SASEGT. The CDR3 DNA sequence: TGTGCCAGCAGTCCCCCCCAACCGCGGAGACCCACAGATACGCAGTATTTT. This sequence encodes CASSPPQPRRPTDTQYF.

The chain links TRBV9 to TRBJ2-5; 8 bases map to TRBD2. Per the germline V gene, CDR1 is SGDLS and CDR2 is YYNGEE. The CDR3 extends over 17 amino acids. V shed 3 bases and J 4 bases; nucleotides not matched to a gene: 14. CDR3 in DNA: TGTGCCAGCAGCGCGGGAATTAGCGGGACATCGGGAGAGACCCAGTACTTC. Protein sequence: CASSAGISGTSGETQYF. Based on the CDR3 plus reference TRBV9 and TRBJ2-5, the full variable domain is DSGVTQTPKHLITATGQRVTLRCSPRSGDLSVYWYQQSLDQGLQFLIQYYNGEERAKGNILERFSAQQFPDLHSELNLSSLELGDSALYFCASSAGISGTSGETQYFGPGTRLLVL.

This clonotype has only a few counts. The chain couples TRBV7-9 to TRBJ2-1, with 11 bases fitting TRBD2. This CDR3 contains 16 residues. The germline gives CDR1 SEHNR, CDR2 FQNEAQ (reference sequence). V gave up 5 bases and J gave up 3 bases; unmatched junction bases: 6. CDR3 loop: CASSHSGGEGYNEQFF. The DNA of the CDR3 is TGTGCCAGCAGCCATAGCGGGGGGGAAGGCTACAATGAGCAGTTCTTC.